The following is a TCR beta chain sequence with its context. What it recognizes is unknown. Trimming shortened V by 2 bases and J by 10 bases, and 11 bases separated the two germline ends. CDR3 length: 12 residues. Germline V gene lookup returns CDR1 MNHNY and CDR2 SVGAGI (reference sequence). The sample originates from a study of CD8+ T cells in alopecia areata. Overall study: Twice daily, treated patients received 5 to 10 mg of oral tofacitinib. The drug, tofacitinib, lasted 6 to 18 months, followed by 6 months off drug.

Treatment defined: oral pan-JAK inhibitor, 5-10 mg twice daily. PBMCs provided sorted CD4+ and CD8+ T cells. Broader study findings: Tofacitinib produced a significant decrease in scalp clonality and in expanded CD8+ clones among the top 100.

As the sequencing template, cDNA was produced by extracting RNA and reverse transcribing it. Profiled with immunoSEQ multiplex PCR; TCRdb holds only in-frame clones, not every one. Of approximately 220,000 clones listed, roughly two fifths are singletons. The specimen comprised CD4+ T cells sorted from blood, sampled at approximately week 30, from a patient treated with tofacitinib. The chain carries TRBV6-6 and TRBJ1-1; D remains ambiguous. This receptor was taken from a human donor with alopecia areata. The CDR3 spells CASSYLTGGAFF. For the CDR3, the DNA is TGTGCCAGCAGTTACCTGACCGGTGGAGCTTTCTTT.